This T cell receptor (beta chain) was observed in a study of graft-versus-host responses after intestinal transplantation. Study details: Recipients were given multivisceral, liver-intestinal, or isolated intestinal transplants.

There are 19 residues in the CDR3. The V and J ends lost 3 bases and 2 bases respectively, with 24 bases between them. Germline CDR1 reads SGDLS; CDR2 reads YYNGEE. The assay was immunoSEQ multiplex PCR, and TCRdb's table has in-frame clones only and misses some. The sample contains 90,000 to 150,000 clones, approximately 95% of which appear only once. As to this clone: The antigen is not known.

The chain carries TRBV9 and TRBJ1-3; D not resolved. The sample here was unstimulated CD8+ T cells sorted from spleen or lymph node cells, taken before intestinal transplant. This clonotype was obtained from a human donor who received an intestinal transplant. CDR3 protein: CASSAAPQAGSFPGNTIYF. In DNA, the CDR3 is TGTGCCAGCAGCGCGGCGCCGCAGGCAGGTAGCTTCCCTGGAAACACCATATATTTT.